The 25 T cell receptor beta chains in this list originate from one sample, sequenced in a study of blood T cell repertoires in COVID-19. Profiling relied on immunoSEQ multiplex PCR, and the TCRdb table lists in-frame clones only, not all of them. Of about 140,000 clones in the sample, about 86% are singletons; the top ten hold approximately 4%. The specimen sequenced was peripheral blood. All receptors come from a woman in her sixties with acute or convalescent COVID-19.

The V gene is TRBV3-1 (or the pseudogene TRBV3-2), the J gene TRBJ2-5; a possible D gene is TRBD2 (6 bases). Germline CDR1 reads LGHDT; CDR2 reads YNNKEL (reference sequence). Between the trimmed V and J ends, which lost 11 bases and 2 bases, there was a span of 12 bases. The CDR3 has 12 residues. CDR3 sequence (DNA): TGTGCCTCCTCGGGACTTCAAGAGACCCAGTACTTC. Its translation is CASSGLQETQYF.

V gene TRBV3-1 (or the pseudogene TRBV3-2) combines with J gene TRBJ2-7; a possible D gene is TRBD1 (7 bases). CDR1 is LGHDT, CDR2 YNNKEL, per germline (reference sequence). The V and J ends lost 1 base and 2 bases respectively, with 21 bases between them. This CDR3 is 18 amino acids long. The CDR3 sequence is CASSQARGGGDSAYEQYF. The CDR3 bases are TGTGCCAGCAGCCAAGCCCGAGGAGGGGGCGATTCTGCCTACGAGCAGTACTTC.

The chain combines TRBV6-1 with TRBJ1-1; no reliable D call. V was trimmed by 3 bases and J by 4 bases, leaving 9 bases between them. The CDR3 has 13 amino acids. Per the germline V gene, CDR1 is MNHNS and CDR2 is SASEGT. The CDR3 region is CASSEGSRTEAFF. The CDR3 nucleotides are TGTGCCAGCAGTGAGGGGAGCCGCACTGAAGCTTTCTTT.

The V call is TRBV9, the J call TRBJ2-2; D unresolved. Germline values: CDR1 SGDLS, CDR2 YYNGEE. The CDR3 runs 15 residues. Trimming cost V 0 bases and J 4 bases, with 10 bases left between them. The CDR3 reads CASSVVSSSTGELFF. CDR3 DNA sequence: TGTGCCAGCAGCGTAGTTTCTAGTTCCACCGGGGAGCTGTTTTTT.

The chain combines TRBV29-1 with TRBJ1-2; unclear D gene. CDR1 SQVTM and CDR2 ANQGSEA come from the germline V gene. V shed 4 bases and J shed 7 bases, with 16 bases lying between them. This CDR3 is built from 13 residues. CDR3 in DNA: TGCAGCGTTGCGCGGGGAGGATCGGGTGGCTACACCTTC. Encoded protein: CSVARGGSGGYTF. Drawing the rest from reference TRBV29-1 and TRBJ1-2, the complete variable domain is SAVISQKPSRDICQRGTSLTIQCQVDSQVTMMFWYRQQPGQSLTLIATANQGSEATYESGFVIDKFPISRPNLTFSTLTVSNMSPEDSSIYLCSVARGGSGGYTFGSGTRLTVV.

The V gene is TRBV7-8, the J gene TRBJ1-4; no clear D gene. There are 13 residues in the CDR3. The V and J ends lost 3 bases and 7 bases respectively, with 9 bases between them. Germline loops: CDR1 SGHVS, CDR2 FQNEAQ. CDR3: CASSFSEGEKLFF. CDR3 bases: TGTGCCAGCAGCTTTTCGGAGGGTGAAAAACTGTTTTTT.

Comments on this clone: The sample holds other DNA sequences that translate to the same CDR3. The J gene is TRBJ2-5, the V gene TRBV12-3 or TRBV12-4; 9 nucleotides match TRBD1. V was clipped by 5 bases and J by 5 bases; unmatched bases: 3. There are 13 residues in the CDR3. For the CDR3, the DNA is TGTGCCAGCAGTCCAGGGACAGGGGAGACCCAGTACTTC. Translating gives CASSPGTGETQYF.

This clone turned up a few times. The chain employs TRBV19 and TRBJ2-7; 8 bases line up with TRBD2. Germline values: CDR1 LNHDA, CDR2 SQIVND (reference sequence). The CDR3 is 13 residues long. The junction had 2 bases not matched to a gene; V was cut back by 5 bases and J by 2 bases. This CDR3 is CASSSGGTYEQYF. The CDR3 coding sequence is TGTGCCAGTAGTTCGGGAGGGACCTACGAGCAGTACTTC.

The chain recombines TRBV28 with TRBJ2-1, with 12 positions matching TRBD2. Germline V gene sequence: CDR1 MDHEN, CDR2 SYDVKM. The V segment lost 5 bases and the J segment 6 bases; nucleotides outside the gene matches: 8. The CDR3 loop spans 16 amino acids. The DNA for the CDR3 is TGTGCCAGCAGTCCGGGCCTAGCGGGAGGGCTCAATGAGCAGTTCTTC. Protein: CASSPGLAGGLNEQFF.

The count of this clone is one. The rearrangement uses TRBV25-1 and TRBJ2-2, with D perhaps matching TRBD1 (6 bases). The CDR3 totals 17 residues. CDR1 and CDR2 from the germline V gene are MGHDK and SYGVNS. The V gene lost 1 base and the J gene lost 4 bases, with 16 bases spanning the gap. The CDR3 loop reads CASSELGKGGPTGELFF. CDR3 sequence (DNA): TGTGCCAGCAGTGAATTAGGAAAAGGGGGACCCACCGGGGAGCTGTTTTTT.

V is TRBV9 and J is TRBJ1-2; 8 nucleotides line up with TRBD1. This CDR3 has 16 residues. Trimming removed 0 bases from V and 8 bases from J; junction bases left unmatched: 12. In germline, CDR1 is SGDLS, CDR2 YYNGEE. The CDR3, as DNA: TGTGCCAGCAGCGTAGCCGCCGGAGGACAGGGTTCAGGCTACACCTTC. It encodes CASSVAAGGQGSGYTF.

The genes are TRBV5-5 and TRBJ1-1; 7 bases are shared with TRBD1. The CDR3 totals 13 residues. The V and J ends lost 0 bases and 8 bases, in that order; junction bases with no gene match: 4. The germline V gene encodes CDR1 SGHKS and CDR2 YYEKEE (reference sequence). CDR3 loop: CASSLEGGGEAFF. CDR3 nucleotides: TGTGCCAGCAGCTTGGAAGGGGGCGGAGAAGCTTTCTTT.

The chain employs TRBV5-8 and TRBJ2-3; TRBD2 matches at 8 bases. The CDR3 loop spans 14 amino acids. J gave up 2 bases and V 5 bases, and 4 bases lay outside the gene matches. Germline V lookup: CDR1 SGHTS, CDR2 YDEGEE. The CDR3 spells CASSLAGPTDTQYF. The CDR3 region has the DNA TGTGCCAGCAGTTTAGCGGGACCCACAGATACGCAGTATTTT. The full variable domain, completed using reference TRBV5-8 and TRBJ2-3, is EAGVTQSPTHLIKTRGQQATLRCSPISGHTSVYWYQQALGLGLQFLLWYDEGEERNRGNFPPRFSGRQFPNYSSELNVNALELEDSALYLCASSLAGPTDTQYFGPGTRLTVL.

Written as DNA, the CDR3 is TGCGCCAGCAGCTTGGTTGGGGGGAACCTACAGAGCACTGAAGCTTTCTTT. It translates to CASSLVGGNLQSTEAFF. The chain joins TRBV5-1 to TRBJ1-1, with TRBD1 as a possible D gene (5 bases). The CDR3 has 17 amino acids. V was clipped by 0 bases and J by 4 bases, with 19 bases between them. CDR1 is SGHRS, CDR2 YFSETQ, per germline.

The V and J genes are TRBV5-6 and TRBJ1-2, with D perhaps TRBD1 (6 bases). Looked up from germline, CDR1 is SGHDT and CDR2 is YYEEEE. The V gene lost 4 bases and the J gene lost 8 bases, with 18 bases spanning the gap. The CDR3 is 14 residues long. In DNA form, the CDR3 reads TGTGCCAGCAGCCAAGGCGGCGCAGGGGTCGGCTACACCTTC. Translating gives CASSQGGAGVGYTF.

J is TRBJ2-1 and V is TRBV2; unclear D gene. Per the germline V gene, CDR1 is SNHLY and CDR2 is FYNNEI. Deletions cut 6 bases from V and 7 bases from J, with 10 bases between. There are 12 residues in the CDR3. The CDR3 is CASSDWKNEQFF. The CDR3 region has the DNA TGTGCCAGCAGCGACTGGAAAAATGAGCAGTTCTTC. Combining the CDR3 with reference TRBV2 and TRBJ2-1 gives the whole variable domain EPEVTQTPSHQVTQMGQEVILRCVPISNHLYFYWYRQILGQKVEFLVSFYNNEISEKSEIFDDQFSVERPDGSNFTLKIRSTKLEDSAMYFCASSDWKNEQFFGPGTRLTVL.

This clone showed up just once. The rearrangement links TRBV6-5 to TRBJ2-1; 12 nucleotides line up with TRBD2. The CDR3 loop spans 15 amino acids. Germline-derived CDR1 and CDR2 are MNHEY and SVGAGI. Germline trimming cut 6 bases from V and 2 bases from J; bases unmatched to any gene: 2. Here the CDR3 DNA reads TGTGCCAGCAGCTGGACTAGCGGGACCTACAATGAGCAGTTCTTC. Translated, it gives CASSWTSGTYNEQFF.

The chain combines TRBV28 with TRBJ2-3; TRBD1 matches at 9 bases. The V and J ends lost 7 bases and 1 base, in that order; junction bases with no gene match: 6. CDR1 and CDR2 (germline): MDHEN, SYDVKM. The CDR3 is made up of 15 amino acids. CDR3 amino acids: CASTRQGVRTDTQYF. The CDR3 nucleotides are TGTGCCAGCACCCGACAGGGGGTACGCACAGATACGCAGTATTTT.

J is TRBJ2-7 and V is TRBV11-2, with 9 bases identical to TRBD1. The CDR3 is made up of 16 amino acids. The germline V gene encodes CDR1 SGHAT and CDR2 FQNNGV. The trim removed 1 base at V and 5 bases at J, leaving 9 bases unmatched. The CDR3 nucleotides read TGTGCCAGCAGCTTAGTTCTGGGACAGGGCCGGAACGAGCAGTACTTC. Residues: CASSLVLGQGRNEQYF.

The J gene is TRBJ2-7, the V gene TRBV28, with D perhaps TRBD1 (5 bases). V lost 3 bases to trimming and J lost 7 bases, with 10 bases between them. The CDR3 covers 12 residues. The germline CDR1 and CDR2 sequences are MDHEN and SYDVKM. The DNA of the CDR3 is TGTGCCAGCAGTTTGGGGCCTAAAGAGCAGTACTTC. Its translation: CASSLGPKEQYF.

This chain joins TRBV6-6 and TRBJ2-7; 13 nucleotides line up with TRBD2. The length of the CDR3 is 18 residues. With V trimmed by 7 bases and J by 0 bases, 12 bases remained unmatched. Germline CDR1 MNHNY, CDR2 SVGAGI (reference sequence). Here the CDR3 reads CASIRRTSGSSASYEQYF. CDR3 DNA sequence: TGTGCCAGCATTCGAAGGACTAGCGGGAGCTCAGCCTCCTACGAGCAGTACTTC.

This chain uses TRBV7-9 with TRBJ1-1; D gene ambiguous. Trimming stripped 0 bases from V and 2 bases from J, with 10 bases between. The V gene's germline CDR1 is SEHNR and CDR2 FQNEAQ (reference sequence). The CDR3 length is 15 residues. The CDR3 region has the DNA TGTGCCAGCAGCTTAGCTATGAGCGGTAACACTGAAGCTTTCTTT. This translates into CASSLAMSGNTEAFF.

The V and J genes are TRBV6-6 and TRBJ2-7, with no clear D. The V end was cut by 8 bases, the J end by 0 bases, with 8 bases between. The CDR3 is made up of 12 amino acids. CDR1 and CDR2 (germline): MNHNY, SVGAGI (reference sequence). The CDR3 region is CASQRSSYEQYF. The CDR3 nucleotides are TGTGCCAGCCAGAGGAGCTCCTACGAGCAGTACTTC.

The V call is TRBV5-4, the J call TRBJ2-1; weak D call: TRBD1 (8 bases). The ends were cut back, 4 bases at V and 12 bases at J, with 17 bases in the middle. CDR1 and CDR2 from the germline V gene are SGHNT and YYREEE (reference sequence). This CDR3 has 13 residues. The CDR3 DNA reads as TGTGCCAGCAGCCCAGGGGGCGGGGGCGGGCAGTTCTTC. Protein sequence: CASSPGGGGGQFF. Full variable domain (rest looked up from reference TRBV5-4 and TRBJ2-1): ETGVTQSPTHLIKTRGQQVTLRCSSQSGHNTVSWYQQALGQGPQFIFQYYREEENGRGNFPPRFSGLQFPNYSSELNVNALELDDSALYLCASSPGGGGGQFFGPGTRLTVL.

The rearrangement links TRBV5-4 to TRBJ1-2; 9 nucleotides match TRBD1. Germline V gene sequence: CDR1 SGHNT, CDR2 YYREEE (reference sequence). The CDR3 has 15 amino acids. Unmatched junction bases numbered 10, after V lost 4 bases and J lost 6 bases. The CDR3 region is CASSRELQGADGYTF. For the CDR3, the DNA is TGTGCCAGCAGCCGGGAGTTACAGGGGGCTGATGGCTACACCTTC.